Following are 23 T cell receptor beta chains from one sample sequenced in a study of T cell repertoires in ileal Crohn's disease. TCRdb's table, derived via immunoSEQ multiplex PCR, lists solely in-frame clones and lacks some. The sample carries 1,500 to 2,000 clones, around 83% recorded once. Time point denoted: neoterminal ileum biopsy at postoperative endoscopy, about 6 months after surgery. The sequenced material came from ileal tissue. Receptor source: an adult with Crohn's disease.

This rearrangement joins TRBV7-2 to TRBJ2-1, with 7 bases fitting TRBD2. This CDR3 region has 14 residues. Trimming at V came to 5 bases and at J to 5 bases, leaving 6 bases not matched to a gene. The germline gives CDR1 SGHTA, CDR2 FQGNSA. The CDR3 protein is CASSLRLAHNEQFF. The CDR3 DNA is TGTGCCAGCAGCCTCAGACTAGCTCACAATGAGCAGTTCTTC.

The V and J genes are TRBV9 and TRBJ2-7, with TRBD2 identical over 12 bases. Per the germline V gene, CDR1 is SGDLS and CDR2 is YYNGEE. The trim removed 3 bases at V and 3 bases at J, leaving 10 bases unmatched. The CDR3 sequence is 17 residues long. CDR3 sequence (DNA): TGTGCCAGCAGCGCTAACGTAGGACTAGCGGGGAACTACGAGCAGTACTTC. This sequence encodes CASSANVGLAGNYEQYF.

The J gene is TRBJ2-7, the V gene TRBV5-1; D remains unclear. Looked up from germline, CDR1 is SGHRS and CDR2 is YFSETQ. The CDR3 totals 12 residues. Trimming left V 0 bases short and J 6 bases short, with 7 bases between. Here the CDR3 reads CASSLERGEQYF. The CDR3 DNA is TGCGCCAGCAGCTTGGAACGCGGCGAGCAGTACTTC.

J is TRBJ2-5 and V is TRBV7-2, with 8 bases that match TRBD2. Germline CDR1 reads SGHTA; CDR2 reads FQGNSA. The CDR3 totals 15 residues. V trimming: 5 bases; J trimming: 4 bases; junction bases outside the gene matches: 9. CDR3 nucleotides: TGTGCCAGCAGCCCGGTGACCGGGAGGGGAGAGACCCAGTACTTC. This gives the protein CASSPVTGRGETQYF.

This clone appeared a few times. The chain joins TRBV9 to TRBJ2-3; a possible D gene is TRBD2 (6 bases). Trimming shortened V by 6 bases and J by 3 bases, and 14 bases separated the two germline ends. This CDR3 contains 14 residues. The V gene's germline CDR1 is SGDLS and CDR2 YYNGEE. The CDR3 bases are TGTGCCAGCACGGAGGGCTCCAGTACAGATACGCAGTATTTT. Encoded protein: CASTEGSSTDTQYF. The entire variable domain, with the rest obtained from reference TRBV9 and TRBJ2-3, is as follows: DSGVTQTPKHLITATGQRVTLRCSPRSGDLSVYWYQQSLDQGLQFLIQYYNGEERAKGNILERFSAQQFPDLHSELNLSSLELGDSALYFCASTEGSSTDTQYFGPGTRLTVL.

The chain carries TRBV18 and TRBJ2-3; the D gene is possibly TRBD2 (6 bases). V gave up 4 bases and J gave up 0 bases, with 20 bases separating them. The CDR3 is made up of 18 amino acids. Looked up from germline, CDR1 is KGHSH and CDR2 is LQKENI. In nucleotides, the CDR3 is TGTGCCAGCTCACACGGGGGATCGCGAGAAACTAGCACAGATACGCAGTATTTT. Residues: CASSHGGSRETSTDTQYF.

CDR3 sequence (DNA): TGTGCCAGCAGCTCCTGGACAGGGCGCAATGAGCAGTTCTTC. It specifies CASSSWTGRNEQFF. The chain recombines TRBV27 with TRBJ2-1; 8 positions match TRBD1. There are 14 residues in the CDR3. Looked up from germline, CDR1 is MNHEY and CDR2 is SMNVEV (reference sequence). V lost 6 bases, J lost 6 bases, and 7 bases stayed unmatched.

The chain links TRBV30 to TRBJ1-2, with D unclear. Germline V gene lookup returns CDR1 GTSNPN and CDR2 SVGIG (reference sequence). The CDR3 contains 12 residues. V lost 1 base, J lost 4 bases, and 7 bases lay in between. The DNA for the CDR3 is TGTGCCTGGAGTGGGCTAGGCTATGGCTACACCTTC. Translated, it gives CAWSGLGYGYTF.

The J gene is TRBJ2-5, the V gene TRBV28, with 9 positions matching TRBD2. The CDR3 has 15 residues. Germline V gene lookup returns CDR1 MDHEN and CDR2 SYDVKM. Losses at the gene ends were 1 base for V and 6 bases for J; bases not matched to a gene: 6. CDR3: CASSLLRGGAQTQYF. The CDR3 coding sequence is TGTGCCAGCAGTTTATTACGCGGGGGGGCCCAGACCCAGTACTTC.

The V call is TRBV28, the J call TRBJ2-5; 7 nucleotides agree with TRBD1. The J call is in doubt because the DNA end fits TRBJ2-7 better. The CDR3 has 16 residues. CDR1 and CDR2 (germline): MDHEN, SYDVKM. CDR3 DNA: TGTGCCAGCAGGCTACAGGGGCCCCAACGCCGCGACGAGCAGTACTTC. Translating gives CASRLQGPQRRDEQYF.

The chain has TRBV5-1 and TRBJ1-1; no clear D. The V and J ends lost 5 bases and 11 bases respectively, with 19 bases between them. The germline CDR1 and CDR2 sequences are SGHRS and YFSETQ. CDR3 length: 13 amino acids. The CDR3 DNA follows: TGCGCCAGCAGTCCTGACGGCGGCTACGGGGCTTTCTTT. Translated, it gives CASSPDGGYGAFF.

The chain links TRBV5-1 to TRBJ1-4; a weak D match, TRBD1 (5 bases). CDR3 length: 14 residues. Trimming left V 2 bases short and J 4 bases short, with 9 bases between. Germline CDR1 and CDR2: SGHRS and YFSETQ. CDR3 sequence: CASSFSGFNEKLFF. CDR3 nucleotide sequence: TGCGCCAGCAGCTTCTCAGGGTTTAATGAAAAACTGTTTTTT. The whole variable domain, remainder taken from reference TRBV5-1 and TRBJ1-4, is KAGVTQTPRYLIKTRGQQVTLSCSPISGHRSVSWYQQTPGQGLQFLFEYFSETQRNKGNFPGRFSGRQFSNSRSEMNVSTLELGDSALYLCASSFSGFNEKLFFGSGTQLSVL.

The V gene is TRBV5-1, the J gene TRBJ1-5; maybe TRBD1 (5 bases). This CDR3 comprises 13 residues. The V gene's germline CDR1 is SGHRS and CDR2 YFSETQ. Trimming removed 2 bases at V and 5 bases at J, with 8 bases between. CDR3 sequence (DNA): TGCGCCAGCAGCTTTGGGGGGGATCAGCCCCAGCATTTT. Its translation: CASSFGGDQPQHF.

The chain employs TRBV28 and TRBJ1-5, with a weak D call TRBD1 (6 bases). V was trimmed by 6 bases and J by 0 bases, leaving 24 bases between them. In germline, CDR1 is MDHEN, CDR2 SYDVKM. The CDR3 covers 19 residues. The DNA of the CDR3 is TGTGCCAGCAGGAACCCCAAATCTGGACAGAGGCTTAGCAATCAGCCCCAGCATTTT. Translated, it gives CASRNPKSGQRLSNQPQHF.

Turning to this clone: Other DNA variants within this sample encode the same CDR3. The genes are TRBV7-9 and TRBJ2-5; weak D call: TRBD1 (6 bases). The V end was cut by 1 base, the J end by 5 bases, with 8 bases between. This CDR3 is 13 amino acids long. Germline CDR1 reads SEHNR; CDR2 reads FQNEAQ (reference sequence). The CDR3, as DNA: TGTGCCAGCAGCTTAGACAGGGCGGAGACCCAGTACTTC. This encodes CASSLDRAETQYF. Full variable domain (missing parts from reference TRBV7-9 and TRBJ2-5): DTGVSQNPRHKITKRGQNVTFRCDPISEHNRLYWYRQTLGQGPEFLTYFQNEAQLEKSRLLSDRFSAERPKGSFSTLEIQRTEQGDSAMYLCASSLDRAETQYFGPGTRLLVL.

The chain links TRBV5-6 to TRBJ2-7, with 10 bases matching TRBD1. The V segment lost 2 bases and the J segment 3 bases; nucleotides outside the gene matches: 8. Germline V gives CDR1 SGHDT, CDR2 YYEEEE. The CDR3 extends over 16 amino acids. CDR3 protein: CASSFPSGQGRYEQYF. The CDR3 DNA reads as TGTGCCAGCAGCTTCCCATCGGGACAGGGGCGCTACGAGCAGTACTTC.

This clone was observed once. This CDR3 reads CASSPRATETQYF. The CDR3 DNA follows: TGTGCCAGCTCACCACGGGCTACCGAGACCCAGTACTTC. J is TRBJ2-5 and V is TRBV18; D unresolved. Germline values: CDR1 KGHSH, CDR2 LQKENI. The CDR3 runs 13 residues. V dropped 1 base and J dropped 5 bases, with 8 bases sitting between them.

V usage is TRBV19 and J usage is TRBJ1-5; TRBD1 matches 9 bases. Germline V gives CDR1 LNHDA, CDR2 SQIVND (reference sequence). The CDR3 spans 17 residues. V trimming: 6 bases; J trimming: 0 bases; junction bases outside the gene matches: 9. Here the CDR3 reads CASSRGQGKYSNQPQHF. CDR3 nucleotide sequence: TGTGCCAGTAGCAGAGGACAGGGGAAGTATAGCAATCAGCCCCAGCATTTT.

The J gene is TRBJ2-2, the V gene TRBV19; 13 bases match TRBD2. CDR1 is LNHDA, CDR2 SQIVND, per germline (reference sequence). The CDR3 is 15 residues long. V gave up 7 bases and J gave up 6 bases; unmatched junction bases: 5. As DNA, the CDR3 is TGTGCCAGTAACCCGACTAGCGGGAGGTCCGGGGAGCTGTTTTTT. Amino acids: CASNPTSGRSGELFF.

This clone has only a few counts. In DNA form, the CDR3 reads TGTGCCAGCAACCTGAACGGGAACACCGGGGAGCTGTTTTTT. The encoded protein is CASNLNGNTGELFF. The V and J genes are TRBV28 and TRBJ2-2; D remains ambiguous. Trimming removed 7 bases from V and 1 base from J, with 10 bases in between. Germline V CDR1 and CDR2: MDHEN, SYDVKM. This CDR3 contains 14 residues.

This chain links TRBV27 with TRBJ2-7; TRBD1 aligns across 7 bases. Germline loops: CDR1 MNHEY, CDR2 SMNVEV (reference sequence). The V gene end was trimmed by 3 bases and the J gene end by 0 bases; junction bases not matched to a gene: 5. The CDR3 is made up of 15 amino acids. The CDR3 region has the DNA TGTGCCAGCAGTTTTCGGGGACAGAGCTCCTACGAGCAGTACTTC. This translates into CASSFRGQSSYEQYF.

J is TRBJ2-1 and V is TRBV5-8; 8 bases agree with TRBD2. J gave up 7 bases and V 1 base, and 4 bases lay outside the gene matches. The length of the CDR3 is 14 residues. The germline CDR1 and CDR2 sequences are SGHTS and YDEGEE. CDR3 amino acids: CASSLREGPNEQFF. Here the CDR3 DNA reads TGTGCCAGCAGCTTGCGGGAGGGCCCAAATGAGCAGTTCTTC.

The V call is TRBV19, the J call TRBJ1-1; 7 bases are a match to TRBD1. Losses at the gene ends were 5 bases for V and 1 base for J; bases not matched to a gene: 4. The V gene's germline CDR1 is LNHDA and CDR2 SQIVND (reference sequence). This CDR3 has 14 amino acids. CDR3 DNA sequence: TGTGCCAGTAGTCTGACAGGGACGAACACTGAAGCTTTCTTT. This sequence encodes CASSLTGTNTEAFF.